This TCR beta chain was identified during a study of cytomegalovirus exposure and HLA in healthy donors. CDR3 length: 17 amino acids. The germline gives CDR1 SGHTA, CDR2 FQGNSA. Trimming removed 1 base at V and 3 bases at J, with 16 bases between. Profiled with immunoSEQ multiplex PCR; TCRdb holds only in-frame clones, not every one. This table holds 65,000 or so clones, over 85% found once. The V call is TRBV7-2, the J call TRBJ1-3; D is ambiguous. Sequences were obtained from PBMCs. The receptor comes from a man between 18 and 29 years old in good health and CMV-seropositive. For the CDR3, the DNA is TGTGCCAGCAGCTTAGGGAGTTCGTCACCTGGTGGAAACACCATATATTTT. It translates to CASSLGSSSPGGNTIYF. The full variable domain, rest sourced from reference TRBV7-2 and TRBJ1-3, is GAGVSQSPSNKVTEKGKDVELRCDPISGHTALYWYRQSLGQGLEFLIYFQGNSAPDKSGLPSDRFSAERTGGSVSTLTIQRTQQEDSAVYLCASSLGSSSPGGNTIYFGEGSWLTVV.